This T cell receptor (beta chain) was obtained from a study of blood T cell repertoires in COVID-19. Under the authors' procedure: Amplification of reference gene primers provided the estimated nucleated cell counts. Clones were sequenced by immunoSEQ multiplex PCR, and TCRdb holds only the in-frame ones, with some missing. V, J and clone size derive from that table, while D and trimming were established from the DNA sequence. The sample has 220,000 or so clones; 84% are singletons. In germline, CDR1 is PRHDT, CDR2 FYEKMQ (reference sequence). Trimming at V came to 5 bases and at J to 4 bases, leaving 7 bases not matched to a gene. This CDR3 is built from 15 residues.

The chain recombines TRBV13 with TRBJ2-2; 7 bases agree with TRBD1. Material: peripheral blood. The TCR was taken from a man aged 30 to 45 with active or convalescent COVID-19. This CDR3 is CASSVRDRPTGELFF. The CDR3 coding sequence is TGTGCCAGCAGCGTAAGGGACAGACCCACCGGGGAGCTGTTTTTT.